This T cell receptor (beta chain) was retrieved from a study of cytotoxic CD8 clonotypes in ibrutinib-treated CLL (TCRdb year 2021). In the study overall: The cohort was composed of around twelve relapsed/refractory and around 15 treatment-naive patients; IGHV unmutated status was identified in some 17 patients. Partial responses were observed in roughly 25 patients and complete responses in 2; after a median follow-up of around 68 months, remission was maintained in 14 patients and progression was observed in approximately twelve. Samples at response were collected after a median of roughly 13 months of treatment, with a range of roughly 6 to 40 months. On average, each sample had hundreds of thousands of productive templates and under 95,000 productive rearrangements. Longitudinal samples were available for about 30% of the 86 trial participants. Cryopreserved peripheral blood mononuclear cells were obtained prior to treatment, at the time of response, and at either disease progression or sustained remission. Patients were still on ibrutinib when every remission and progressive disease sample was collected. Study-wide conclusions, independent of this receptor: Sampling times were not matched between patients in sustained remission and patients whose disease was progressing, and lymph node repertoires were not examined. Public clonotypes were rare and either contracted or stayed stable during treatment, and the rise in clonality at ibrutinib response reflected the expansion of private clonotypes. At ibrutinib response clonality went up, during sustained remission it held steady, and at progression it dropped back toward baseline. Baseline clonality exceeded that of age-matched healthy donors and correlated strongly with circulating CD8+ T-cell counts.

A MiSeq instrument was used for deep resolution sequencing, which targeted depths ranging from 1 in 1 million up to 1 in 200,000 T cells, with coverage averaging 10x for each clonotype. TCR beta libraries were generated with the immunoSEQ hsTCRB Kit. Per the authors' processing: The data were analyzed with ImmunoSEQ Analyzer and ImmunoSEQ Data Assistant, and V, D and J gene assignments followed IMGT definitions. Clonality, with values ranging from 0 to 1, was calculated as one minus the normalized Shannon entropy of productive rearrangement frequencies. Only overrepresented clonotypes making up at least 0.05% of each patient's repertoire were included in the public clonotype analysis. Thirteen age-matched healthy donor repertoires from immuneACCESS were used as controls for clonality. The immuneACCESS repertoire file appears here via TCRdb, limited to in-frame rearrangements. These files lack a portion of the clones; in checked studies, under half of the deficit traces to unresolved V genes, and the cause of the others is not known. Clone size and the V and J calls come from that table; the DNA yielded D and trimming. The sample data list 110,000 to 150,000 clones, and over 60% of these were observed just once. The ten largest account for 9.5% to 15% of the sample.

Sample time point, as interpreted from the label and publication: 12 months on ibrutinib. For TCR beta library preparation, around 2.1 micrograms of genomic DNA were extracted from the cryopreserved PBMCs. High-throughput TCR beta sequencing was performed on longitudinal blood samples from CLL patients receiving ibrutinib monotherapy. The patients were enrolled in a single-center, open-label phase 2 trial of ibrutinib monotherapy. In regard to this clone: Its antigen has not been determined. Base quality data are lacking; no much larger clone is found one base away.

V is pared back by 2 bases and J by 8 bases, with 10 bases lying between the germline termini. The germline V gene (reference sequence) yields LNHDA for CDR1 and SQIVND for CDR2. From its cysteine to its phenylalanine, the CDR3 spans 13 amino acids. The DNA shown is the 39-base CDR3, in frame from base 1. The V and J segments used are TRBV19 and TRBJ2-1; TRBD1 is a possible D gene, resting on 5 matching bases. The sequence came from a human donor with chronic lymphocytic leukemia. The sequenced sample was PBMCs, obtained after 12 months of ibrutinib treatment. CDR3 loop: CASSISTEHEQFF. The bases are TGTGCCAGTAGTATATCGACAGAACATGAGCAGTTCTTC. Beyond the CDR3, the reference TRBV19 and TRBJ2-1 genes provide the residues; the full variable domain reads: DGGITQSPKYLFRKEGQNVTLSCEQNLNHDAMYWYRQDPGQGLRLIYYSQIVNDFQKGDIAEGYSVSREKKESFPLTVTSAQKNPTAFYLCASSISTEHEQFFGPGTRLTVL.